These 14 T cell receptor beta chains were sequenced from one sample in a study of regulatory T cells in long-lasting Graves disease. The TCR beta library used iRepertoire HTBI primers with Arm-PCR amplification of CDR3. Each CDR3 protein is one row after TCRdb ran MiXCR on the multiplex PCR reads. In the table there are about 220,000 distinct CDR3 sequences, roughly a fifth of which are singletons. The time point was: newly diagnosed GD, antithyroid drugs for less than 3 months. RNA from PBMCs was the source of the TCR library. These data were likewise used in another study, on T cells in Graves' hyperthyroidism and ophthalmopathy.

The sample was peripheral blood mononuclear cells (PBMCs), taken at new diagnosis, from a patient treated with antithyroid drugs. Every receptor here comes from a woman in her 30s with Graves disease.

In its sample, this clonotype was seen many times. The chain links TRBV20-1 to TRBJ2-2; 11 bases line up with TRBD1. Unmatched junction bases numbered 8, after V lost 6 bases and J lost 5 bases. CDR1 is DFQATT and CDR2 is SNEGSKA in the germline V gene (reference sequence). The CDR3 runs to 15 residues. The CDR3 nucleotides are TGCAGTGCAACGGACAGGGGGCGAAGGACCGGGGAGCTGTTTTTT. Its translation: CSATDRGRRTGELFF.

The CDR3 bases are TGTGCCAGCAGCTTAGAGTATAGATCCTACGAGCAGTACTTC. It encodes CASSLEYRSYEQYF. The chain recombines TRBV11-2 with TRBJ2-7; no reliable D call. V dropped 0 bases and J dropped 1 base, with 7 bases sitting between them. CDR1 and CDR2 from the germline V gene are SGHAT and FQNNGV. The CDR3 runs 14 residues.

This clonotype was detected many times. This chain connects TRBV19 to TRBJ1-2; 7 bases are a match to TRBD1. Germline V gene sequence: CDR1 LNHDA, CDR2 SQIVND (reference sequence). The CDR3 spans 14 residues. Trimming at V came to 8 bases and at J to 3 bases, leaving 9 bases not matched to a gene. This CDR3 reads CASRGRTGDYGYTF. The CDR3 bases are TGTGCCAGTCGGGGCCGAACAGGGGACTATGGCTACACCTTC.

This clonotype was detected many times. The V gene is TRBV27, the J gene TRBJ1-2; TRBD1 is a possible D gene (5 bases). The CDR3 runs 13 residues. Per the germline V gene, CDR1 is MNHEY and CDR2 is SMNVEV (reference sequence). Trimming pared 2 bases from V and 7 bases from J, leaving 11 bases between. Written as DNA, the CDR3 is TGTGCCAGCAGTTTAGCGGGGGTGAGTGGCTACACCTTC. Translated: CASSLAGVSGYTF.

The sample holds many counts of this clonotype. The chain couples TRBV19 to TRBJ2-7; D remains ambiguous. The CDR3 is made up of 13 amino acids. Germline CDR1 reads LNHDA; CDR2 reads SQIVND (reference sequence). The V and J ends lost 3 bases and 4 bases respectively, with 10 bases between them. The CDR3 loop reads CASSMNGAYEQYF. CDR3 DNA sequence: TGTGCCAGTAGTATGAATGGAGCGTACGAGCAGTACTTC. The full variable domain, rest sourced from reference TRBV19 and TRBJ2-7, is DGGITQSPKYLFRKEGQNVTLSCEQNLNHDAMYWYRQDPGQGLRLIYYSQIVNDFQKGDIAEGYSVSREKKESFPLTVTSAQKNPTAFYLCASSMNGAYEQYFGPGTRLTVT.

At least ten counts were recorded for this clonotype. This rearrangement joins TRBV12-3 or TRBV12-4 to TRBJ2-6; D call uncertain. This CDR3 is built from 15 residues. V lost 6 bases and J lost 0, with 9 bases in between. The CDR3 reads CASRPRRSGANVLTF. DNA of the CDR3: TGTGCCAGCAGACCCAGACGCTCTGGGGCCAACGTCCTGACTTTC.

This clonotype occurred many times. The CDR3: CAWSRDSGYEQYF. CDR3 sequence (DNA): TGTGCCTGGAGCAGGGACAGCGGGTACGAGCAGTACTTC. J is TRBJ2-7 and V is TRBV30, with TRBD1 as a possible D gene (7 bases). The length of the CDR3 is 13 residues. V lost 3 bases, J lost 4 bases, and 13 bases lay in between. Germline V gives CDR1 GTSNPN, CDR2 SVGIG (reference sequence).

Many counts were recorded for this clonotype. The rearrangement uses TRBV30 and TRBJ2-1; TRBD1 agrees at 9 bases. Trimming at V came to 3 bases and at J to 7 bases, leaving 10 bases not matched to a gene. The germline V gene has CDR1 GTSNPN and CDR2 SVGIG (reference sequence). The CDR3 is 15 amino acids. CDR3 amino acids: CAWSPTGGALNEQFF. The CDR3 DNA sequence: TGTGCCTGGAGCCCCACAGGGGGCGCGTTAAATGAGCAGTTCTTC. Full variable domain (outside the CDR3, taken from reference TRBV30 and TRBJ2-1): SQTIHQWPATLVQPVGSPLSLECTVEGTSNPNLYWYRQAAGRGLQLLFYSVGIGQISSEVPQNLSASRPQDRQFILSSKKLLLSDSGFYLCAWSPTGGALNEQFFGPGTRLTVL.

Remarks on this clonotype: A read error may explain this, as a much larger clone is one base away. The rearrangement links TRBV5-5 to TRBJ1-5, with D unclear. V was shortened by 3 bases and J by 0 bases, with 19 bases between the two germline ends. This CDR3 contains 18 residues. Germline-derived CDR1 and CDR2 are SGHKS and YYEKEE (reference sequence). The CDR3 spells CASSSSSSVGYSNQPQHF. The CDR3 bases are TGTGCCAGCAGCTCGTCTAGTTCTGTGGGATATAGCAATCAGCCCCAGCATTTT.

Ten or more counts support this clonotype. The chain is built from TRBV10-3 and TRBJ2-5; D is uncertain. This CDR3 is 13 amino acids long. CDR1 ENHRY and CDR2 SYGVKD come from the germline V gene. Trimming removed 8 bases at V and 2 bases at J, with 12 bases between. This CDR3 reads CAISYRGQETQYF. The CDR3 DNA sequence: TGTGCCATCTCCTATCGTGGGCAAGAGACCCAGTACTTC.

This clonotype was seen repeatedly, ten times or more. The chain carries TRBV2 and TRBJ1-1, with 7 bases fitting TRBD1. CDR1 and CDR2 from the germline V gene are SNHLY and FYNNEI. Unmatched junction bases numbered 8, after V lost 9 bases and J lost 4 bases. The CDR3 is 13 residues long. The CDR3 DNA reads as TGTGCCAGAGGGAGACAGGGCGCCACTGAAGCTTTCTTT. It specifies CARGRQGATEAFF. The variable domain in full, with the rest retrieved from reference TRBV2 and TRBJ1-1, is EPEVTQTPSHQVTQMGQEVILRCVPISNHLYFYWYRQILGQKVEFLVSFYNNEISEKSEIFDDQFSVERPDGSNFTLKIRSTKLEDSAMYFCARGRQGATEAFFGQGTRLTVV.

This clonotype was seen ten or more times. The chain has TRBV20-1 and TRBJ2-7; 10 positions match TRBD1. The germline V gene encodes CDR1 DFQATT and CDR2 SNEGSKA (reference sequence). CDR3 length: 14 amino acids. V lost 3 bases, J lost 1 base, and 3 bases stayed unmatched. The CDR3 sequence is CSARGQGISYEQYF. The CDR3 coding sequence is TGCAGTGCTAGGGGACAGGGGATTTCCTACGAGCAGTACTTC.

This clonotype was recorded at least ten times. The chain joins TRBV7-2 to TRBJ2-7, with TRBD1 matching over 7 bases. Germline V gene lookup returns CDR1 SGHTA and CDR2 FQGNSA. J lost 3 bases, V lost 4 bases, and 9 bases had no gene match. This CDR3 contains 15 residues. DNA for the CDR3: TGTGCCAGCAGCTCCATTAACAGGGGTCGCTACGAGCAGTACTTC. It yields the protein CASSSINRGRYEQYF.

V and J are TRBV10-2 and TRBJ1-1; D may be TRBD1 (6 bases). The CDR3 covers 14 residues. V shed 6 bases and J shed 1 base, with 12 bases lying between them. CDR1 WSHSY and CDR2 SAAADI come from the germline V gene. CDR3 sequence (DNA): TGCGCCAGCAGGATGACAGGTCCGAACACTGAAGCTTTCTTT. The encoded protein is CASRMTGPNTEAFF.